This is a list of T cell receptor beta chains from one sample in a study of T cell repertoires in cytomegalovirus infection. TCRdb itself ran the reads through MiXCR, one entry per CDR3 protein. This table has 290,000 or so distinct CDR3 sequences, about 25% appearing once. Sequencing was done on a sample of PBMCs. The receptors stem from a human donor in good health (CMV status not recorded). Some clones in this sample may be carry-over from other donors' samples. CDR3s include the opening cysteine and the closing phenylalanine or tryptophan. Each record gives: CDR3 DNA, CDR3 protein, V gene, D gene, J gene, clone size. D genes are given only for firm matches. Rows give clone size only sometimes, using once, few, many, or a class for an expanded clone.

CDR3 DNA: TGTGCCAGCAGTAGGGGGGCCGGGACTAGCGCAATCACCGGGGAGCTGTTTTTT
CDR3 protein: CASSRGAGTSAITGELFF
V gene: TRBV11-2
D gene: TRBD2
J gene: TRBJ2-2
clone size: few

CDR3 DNA: TGTGCCAGCAGTATGGGACAGGCCTACGAGCAGTACTTC
CDR3 protein: CASSMGQAYEQYF
V gene: TRBV7-3
D gene: TRBD1
J gene: TRBJ2-7
clone size: -

CDR3 DNA: TGTGCCAGCAGCTTAGTACGCAGCTCCTACGAGCAGTACTTC
CDR3 protein: CASSLVRSSYEQYF
V gene: TRBV7-2
D gene: -
J gene: TRBJ2-7
clone size: many

CDR3 DNA: TGTGCCAGCAGCCGGGACTTCGATCAAGAGACCCAGTACTTC
CDR3 protein: CASSRDFDQETQYF
V gene: TRBV7-2
D gene: -
J gene: TRBJ2-5
clone size: many

CDR3 DNA: TGTGCCAGCAGTTACCTGACCCCCAATCAGCCCCAGCATTTT
CDR3 protein: CASSYLTPNQPQHF
V gene: TRBV6-2/TRBV6-3
D gene: -
J gene: TRBJ1-5
clone size: -

CDR3 DNA: TGTGCCAGCAGCTTAGGGTCGCTAGCGGGAGCTGGGGAGACCCAGTACTTC
CDR3 protein: CASSLGSLAGAGETQYF
V gene: TRBV7-2
D gene: TRBD2
J gene: TRBJ2-5
clone size: many

CDR3 DNA: TGTGCCAGCAGCCCGGGACTAGCGAACATTCAGTACTTC
CDR3 protein: CASSPGLANIQYF
V gene: TRBV7-2
D gene: TRBD2
J gene: TRBJ2-4
clone size: -

CDR3 DNA: TGCAGCGTTGAAGTGTCCTTCGGGGAGCCCCAGCATTTT
CDR3 protein: CSVEVSFGEPQHF
V gene: TRBV29-1
D gene: -
J gene: TRBJ1-5
clone size: -

CDR3 DNA: TGTGCCAGCGGCTTTGGCACAGCCACTTTCTACGAGCAGTACTTC
CDR3 protein: CASGFGTATFYEQYF
V gene: TRBV7-4
D gene: -
J gene: TRBJ2-7
clone size: many

CDR3 DNA: TGTGCCAGCAGGGACCCCGGGGACCTCACGCAGTATTTT
CDR3 protein: CASRDPGDLTQYF
V gene: TRBV6-5
D gene: -
J gene: TRBJ2-3
clone size: few

CDR3 DNA: TGTGCCACCCGGGACAACAATCAGCCCCAGCATTTT
CDR3 protein: CATRDNNQPQHF
V gene: TRBV19
D gene: -
J gene: TRBJ1-5
clone size: -

CDR3 DNA: TGTGCCAGCAGCCCCGGTGGGTCTGGAAACACCATATATTTT
CDR3 protein: CASSPGGSGNTIYF
V gene: TRBV11-2
D gene: -
J gene: TRBJ1-3
clone size: few

CDR3 DNA: TGCGCCAGCAGCCAAGTACCGGGGGGCGCCAACTCTGGGGCCAACGTCCTGACTTTC
CDR3 protein: CASSQVPGGANSGANVLTF
V gene: TRBV4-3
D gene: -
J gene: TRBJ2-6
clone size: -

CDR3 DNA: TGTGCCAGCAGTTACGGATCCGGGACAGGGGGCGGAGGCTACACCTTC
CDR3 protein: CASSYGSGTGGGGYTF
V gene: TRBV6-8
D gene: TRBD1
J gene: TRBJ1-2
clone size: -

CDR3 DNA: TGTGCCAGCTCACCGGCCGGACAGGGGGCTCTAGCTGGGGCCAACGTCCTGACTTTC
CDR3 protein: CASSPAGQGALAGANVLTF
V gene: TRBV18
D gene: TRBD1
J gene: TRBJ2-6
clone size: -

CDR3 DNA: TGTGCCAGCAGCTTTTTTGAGAGCTCCTACGAGCAGTACTTC
CDR3 protein: CASSFFESSYEQYF
V gene: TRBV7-2
D gene: -
J gene: TRBJ2-7
clone size: many

CDR3 DNA: TGTGCCAGCAGTTTTTGGTTTCAGGGGAACAATCAGCCCCAGCATTTT
CDR3 protein: CASSFWFQGNNQPQHF
V gene: TRBV28
D gene: -
J gene: TRBJ1-5
clone size: few

CDR3 DNA: TGTGCCAGCGGTACAGGGACTCAGCCCCAGCATTTT
CDR3 protein: CASGTGTQPQHF
V gene: TRBV28
D gene: -
J gene: TRBJ1-5
clone size: -

CDR3 DNA: TGTGCCAGCAGCCCTAGCGGGACTTACGAGCAGTACTTC
CDR3 protein: CASSPSGTYEQYF
V gene: TRBV28
D gene: TRBD2
J gene: TRBJ2-7
clone size: many

CDR3 DNA: TGTGCCAGCAGCCCAAACCCTGGGACAGGGGGCTTTGGTTTTGAAAAACTGTTTTTT
CDR3 protein: CASSPNPGTGGFGFEKLFF
V gene: TRBV7-3
D gene: TRBD1
J gene: TRBJ1-4
clone size: -

CDR3 DNA: TGCGCCAGCAGCCAACCCACTAGCGGGAGAAGCGGCCAGTACTTC
CDR3 protein: CASSQPTSGRSGQYF
V gene: TRBV4-1
D gene: TRBD2
J gene: TRBJ2-5
clone size: -

CDR3 DNA: TGTGCCAGCAGTACACAGAGGGGGTTGGAGACCCAGTACTTC
CDR3 protein: CASSTQRGLETQYF
V gene: TRBV6-1
D gene: -
J gene: TRBJ2-5
clone size: -

CDR3 DNA: TGTGCCAGCAGCCTACAGGGTTTTGGGGAGCTGTTTTTT
CDR3 protein: CASSLQGFGELFF
V gene: TRBV7-2
D gene: -
J gene: TRBJ2-2
clone size: many

CDR3 DNA: TGTGCCAGCAGCTTCCGGGAAGTGGGGGACACTGAAGCTTTCTTT
CDR3 protein: CASSFREVGDTEAFF
V gene: TRBV7-4
D gene: -
J gene: TRBJ1-1
clone size: -

CDR3 DNA: TGTGCCATCAGTGAGCCGGGACAGGCAACCTACGAGCAGTACTTC
CDR3 protein: CAISEPGQATYEQYF
V gene: TRBV10-3
D gene: TRBD1
J gene: TRBJ2-7
clone size: many

CDR3 DNA: TGTGCCAGCAGCTTAGGGACCCCTCAGGGTCGGCAGCCCCAGCATTTT
CDR3 protein: CASSLGTPQGRQPQHF
V gene: TRBV7-2
D gene: -
J gene: TRBJ1-5
clone size: many

CDR3 DNA: TGCGCCAGCAGCTCCGCCGGAGGGAATGAAAAACTGTTTTTT
CDR3 protein: CASSSAGGNEKLFF
V gene: TRBV5-1
D gene: -
J gene: TRBJ1-4
clone size: -

CDR3 DNA: TGTGCCATCAGGAACGACGGTCAGGGGTCACCCCTCCACTTT
CDR3 protein: CAIRNDGQGSPLHF
V gene: TRBV10-3
D gene: -
J gene: TRBJ1-6
clone size: -

CDR3 DNA: TGTGCCAGCAGCATATACTCCGGGACAGGGGCCTACGAGCAGTACTTC
CDR3 protein: CASSIYSGTGAYEQYF
V gene: TRBV5-4
D gene: TRBD1
J gene: TRBJ2-7
clone size: few

CDR3 DNA: TGTGCCAGCAGAGCAGGGACAGGGAGGAAAGAGACCCAGTACTTC
CDR3 protein: CASRAGTGRKETQYF
V gene: TRBV25-1
D gene: TRBD1
J gene: TRBJ2-5
clone size: -

CDR3 DNA: TGCAGTGCAGTTACGGACAGGGATAATTCACCCCTCCACTTT
CDR3 protein: CSAVTDRDNSPLHF
V gene: TRBV20-1
D gene: TRBD1
J gene: TRBJ1-6
clone size: -

CDR3 DNA: TGTGCCAGCACCAAAGGGACACTTCAAGAGACCCAGTACTTC
CDR3 protein: CASTKGTLQETQYF
V gene: TRBV7-8
D gene: -
J gene: TRBJ2-5
clone size: -

CDR3 DNA: TGTGCCGGAAGTAGGGATACCCTTGGTACGCAGTATTTT
CDR3 protein: CAGSRDTLGTQYF
V gene: TRBV28
D gene: -
J gene: TRBJ2-3
clone size: -

CDR3 DNA: TGTGCCATCAGATCCGACCAATATAGGGATGAGCAGTTCTTC
CDR3 protein: CAIRSDQYRDEQFF
V gene: TRBV10-3
D gene: -
J gene: TRBJ2-1
clone size: -

CDR3 DNA: TGTGCCAGCAGCTTAGCGCCTAGCGCCCAGTTATGGGAGACCCAGTACTTC
CDR3 protein: CASSLAPSAQLWETQYF
V gene: TRBV7-2
D gene: -
J gene: TRBJ2-5
clone size: many

CDR3 DNA: TGCAGCGTTGGACAGGGTGGAACTGAAGCTTTCTTT
CDR3 protein: CSVGQGGTEAFF
V gene: TRBV29-1
D gene: TRBD1
J gene: TRBJ1-1
clone size: few

CDR3 DNA: TGTGCCAGCAGCAAGAAGCGGGTCGGGAACACCGGGGAGCTGTTTTTT
CDR3 protein: CASSKKRVGNTGELFF
V gene: TRBV2
D gene: -
J gene: TRBJ2-2
clone size: -

CDR3 DNA: TGTGCCAGCTCACCAGGGGGACGGGGCACTTATCAGCCCCAGCATTTT
CDR3 protein: CASSPGGRGTYQPQHF
V gene: TRBV18
D gene: -
J gene: TRBJ1-5
clone size: few

CDR3 DNA: TGCAGTGCTAGAGCCTTTTGGCGGGGGGAAACCTACAATGAGCAGTTCTTC
CDR3 protein: CSARAFWRGETYNEQFF
V gene: TRBV20-1
D gene: TRBD2
J gene: TRBJ2-1
clone size: few

CDR3 DNA: TGCGCCAGCAGGGGACAGGGAGAATCTAATTCACCCCTCCACTTT
CDR3 protein: CASRGQGESNSPLHF
V gene: TRBV10-2
D gene: TRBD1
J gene: TRBJ1-6
clone size: many

CDR3 DNA: TGTGCCAGCAGGTCTCATGAAAAACTGTTTTTT
CDR3 protein: CASRSHEKLFF
V gene: TRBV28
D gene: -
J gene: TRBJ1-4
clone size: -

CDR3 DNA: TGTGCCAGCGCATCGTTTTCGGGGGAGCAGTACTTC
CDR3 protein: CASASFSGEQYF
V gene: TRBV28
D gene: -
J gene: TRBJ2-7
clone size: -

CDR3 DNA: TGTGCCAGCAGCTTAGATTTGGTCACCGGGGAGCTGTTTTTT
CDR3 protein: CASSLDLVTGELFF
V gene: TRBV11-2
D gene: -
J gene: TRBJ2-2
clone size: many

CDR3 DNA: TGCGCCAGCAGCCAAGGGGACAGGGACAATTCACCCCTCCACTTT
CDR3 protein: CASSQGDRDNSPLHF
V gene: TRBV4-3
D gene: TRBD1
J gene: TRBJ1-6
clone size: -

CDR3 DNA: TGTGCCATCAGTGGAGGGGCGGCCACAGATACGCAGTATTTT
CDR3 protein: CAISGGAATDTQYF
V gene: TRBV10-3
D gene: -
J gene: TRBJ2-3
clone size: few

CDR3 DNA: TGTGCCAGCAGCTTACTAGCGGGACGGAACACCGGGGAGCTGTTTTTT
CDR3 protein: CASSLLAGRNTGELFF
V gene: TRBV7-8
D gene: TRBD2
J gene: TRBJ2-2
clone size: many

CDR3 DNA: TGCAGTGCGGGGGACTCCGAATTGTACTTC
CDR3 protein: CSAGDSELYF
V gene: TRBV20-1
D gene: -
J gene: TRBJ2-7
clone size: -

CDR3 DNA: TGTGCCAGCTCAGGAGTGAACACCGGGGAGCTGTTTTTT
CDR3 protein: CASSGVNTGELFF
V gene: TRBV18
D gene: -
J gene: TRBJ2-2
clone size: -

CDR3 DNA: TGCAGCGTGGGGTTTAGCAATCAGCCCCAGCATTTT
CDR3 protein: CSVGFSNQPQHF
V gene: TRBV29-1
D gene: -
J gene: TRBJ1-5
clone size: -

CDR3 DNA: TGTGCCAGCAGCGAGGACGCCCTGGGCTATGAGCAGTTCTTC
CDR3 protein: CASSEDALGYEQFF
V gene: TRBV7-6
D gene: -
J gene: TRBJ2-1
clone size: many

CDR3 DNA: TGTGCCAGCAGTACCGGGACTCTAGCGTATGGCTACACCTTC
CDR3 protein: CASSTGTLAYGYTF
V gene: TRBV7-8
D gene: -
J gene: TRBJ1-2
clone size: many

CDR3 DNA: TGCGCCAGCAGCTACAGGGGAGGTTCCTCAGATACGCAGTATTTT
CDR3 protein: CASSYRGGSSDTQYF
V gene: TRBV5-1
D gene: -
J gene: TRBJ2-3
clone size: -

CDR3 DNA: TGTGCCAGCAGCCCTTTAGCCAAAAACATTCAGTACTTC
CDR3 protein: CASSPLAKNIQYF
V gene: TRBV7-9
D gene: -
J gene: TRBJ2-4
clone size: many

CDR3 DNA: TGTGCCAGCAGCACTAGCGGGAGCGAGCAGTACTTC
CDR3 protein: CASSTSGSEQYF
V gene: TRBV27
D gene: TRBD2
J gene: TRBJ2-7
clone size: many